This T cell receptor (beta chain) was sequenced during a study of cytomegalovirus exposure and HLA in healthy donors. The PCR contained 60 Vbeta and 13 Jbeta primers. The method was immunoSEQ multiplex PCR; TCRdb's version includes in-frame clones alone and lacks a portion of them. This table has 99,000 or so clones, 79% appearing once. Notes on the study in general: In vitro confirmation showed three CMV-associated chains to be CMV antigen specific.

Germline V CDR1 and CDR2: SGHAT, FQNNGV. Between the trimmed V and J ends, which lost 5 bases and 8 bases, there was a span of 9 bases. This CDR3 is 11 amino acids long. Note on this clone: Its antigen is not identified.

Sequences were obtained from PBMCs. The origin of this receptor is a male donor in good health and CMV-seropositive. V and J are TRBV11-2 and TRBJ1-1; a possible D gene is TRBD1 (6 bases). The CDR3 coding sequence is TGTGCCAGCAGCCCGACAGGAGAAGCTTTCTTT. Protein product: CASSPTGEAFF. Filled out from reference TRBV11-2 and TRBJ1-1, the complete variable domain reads EAGVAQSPRYKIIEKRQSVAFWCNPISGHATLYWYQQILGQGPKLLIQFQNNGVVDDSQLPKDRFSAERLKGVDSTLKIQPAKLEDSAVYLCASSPTGEAFFGQGTRLTVV.